These 16 T cell receptor beta chains were sequenced from one sample in a study of blood T cells in healthy people across ages. The use of a sample-barcoded 5' primer and a J-beta primer mix characterized a second PCR of roughly 6 to 11 cycles. TCRdb re-derived calls from the 5' RACE reads in MiXCR, one entry per CDR3 protein. The sample has around 1,000,000 distinct CDR3 sequences, roughly two fifths seen once. Input material: blood. The receptors derive from a man younger than 35 in good health.

The V gene is TRBV19, the J gene TRBJ2-2, with D perhaps TRBD1 or TRBD2 (5 bases each). The germline V and J ends were trimmed by 7 bases and 7 bases, with 13 bases remaining between them. This CDR3 spans 13 amino acids. Germline V gives CDR1 LNHDA, CDR2 SQIVND (reference sequence). The CDR3 loop reads CASTPWDRGELFF. The CDR3 DNA is TGTGCCAGTACCCCATGGGACCGCGGGGAGCTGTTTTTT.

This clonotype has a handful of counts. The chain employs TRBV6-1 and TRBJ2-4; D perhaps matches TRBD1 (6 bases). Trimming took off 2 bases at V and 6 bases at J, with 11 bases between the two ends. The CDR3 runs 14 residues. Germline V CDR1 and CDR2: MNHNS, SASEGT. Written as DNA, the CDR3 is TGTGCCAGCAGTGAACTCGCCAGGGGAAACATTCAGTACTTC. This translates into CASSELARGNIQYF.

This clonotype came up many times. This chain links TRBV5-1 with TRBJ2-5; D possibly corresponds to TRBD1 (6 bases). The CDR3 length is 15 residues. V was shortened by 0 bases and J by 2 bases, with 11 bases between the two germline ends. CDR1 and CDR2 (germline): SGHRS, YFSETQ. This CDR3 is CASSLGTVEQETQYF. CDR3 nucleotides: TGCGCCAGCAGCTTGGGGACAGTCGAGCAAGAGACCCAGTACTTC.

The chain combines TRBV20-1 with TRBJ1-5; TRBD1 agrees at 9 bases. CDR1 DFQATT and CDR2 SNEGSKA come from the germline V gene (reference sequence). With V trimmed by 4 bases and J by 11 bases, 18 bases remained unmatched. This CDR3 region has 16 residues. CDR3 nucleotides: TGCAGTGCTACCAGATTCCGGACAGGGGATAGGTGGGCCCAGCATTTT. This translates into CSATRFRTGDRWAQHF.

The chain combines TRBV7-9 with TRBJ2-1; TRBD1 aligns across 7 bases. Per germline, CDR1 SEHNR and CDR2 FQNEAQ (reference sequence). This CDR3 has 13 residues. Unmatched junction bases numbered 6, after V lost 5 bases and J lost 8 bases. This CDR3 reads CASSTHRGDEQFF. The CDR3 DNA sequence: TGTGCCAGCAGCACACACAGGGGCGATGAGCAGTTCTTC.

The CDR3 sequence: CASSLGDSVLTQYF. CDR3 nucleotides: TGTGCCAGCAGCCTTGGGGACAGTGTCTTAACCCAGTACTTC. The gene calls are TRBV7-2 and TRBJ2-5; 7 nucleotides line up with TRBD1. The CDR3 is made up of 14 amino acids. Germline values: CDR1 SGHTA, CDR2 FQGNSA. Germline trimming cut 5 bases from V and 8 bases from J; bases unmatched to any gene: 11. The complete variable domain, with remaining parts taken from reference TRBV7-2 and TRBJ2-5, reads GAGVSQSPSNKVTEKGKDVELRCDPISGHTALYWYRQSLGQGLEFLIYFQGNSAPDKSGLPSDRFSAERTGGSVSTLTIQRTQQEDSAVYLCASSLGDSVLTQYFGPGTRLLVL.

This clonotype appeared a single time. The V call is TRBV5-5, the J call TRBJ1-1; maybe TRBD1 (5 bases). V lost 2 bases and J lost 4, with 21 bases in between. Germline lookup yields CDR1 SGHKS and CDR2 YYEKEE (reference sequence). The CDR3 length is 17 residues. As DNA, the CDR3 is TGTGCCAGCAGCTTTTCGATCATTGGCAGGGAGGTCACTGAAGCTTTCTTT. As protein: CASSFSIIGREVTEAFF.

This rearrangement joins TRBV5-1 to TRBJ2-7, with TRBD1 matching over 7 bases. Germline loops: CDR1 SGHRS, CDR2 YFSETQ. V shed 4 bases, J shed 0 bases, and the junction held 10 bases outside the gene matches. The CDR3 loop spans 16 amino acids. CDR3 coding DNA: TGCGCCAGCAGCCGCAATACGGACAGGAGCTCCTACGAGCAGTACTTC. Protein sequence: CASSRNTDRSSYEQYF.

The chain is built from TRBV27 and TRBJ1-6; no reliable D call. V lost 5 bases to trimming and J lost 7 bases, with 9 bases between them. Germline V gene lookup returns CDR1 MNHEY and CDR2 SMNVEV (reference sequence). The CDR3 is 13 residues long. Here the CDR3 DNA reads TGTGCCAGCAGTGGATTCGACAATTCACCCCTCCACTTT. This sequence encodes CASSGFDNSPLHF.

V and J are TRBV2 and TRBJ1-1, with a possible D match to TRBD1 (6 bases). Trimming removed 6 bases at V and 2 bases at J, with 16 bases between. CDR1 is SNHLY, CDR2 FYNNEI, per germline. This CDR3 comprises 15 residues. The CDR3 loop reads CASRKDSSLNTEAFF. The CDR3 DNA reads TGTGCCAGCAGAAAGGACAGCTCCCTCAACACTGAAGCTTTCTTT.

This clonotype was detected only a few times. The chain combines TRBV18 with TRBJ1-1; no clear D. Germline values: CDR1 KGHSH, CDR2 LQKENI. The CDR3 extends over 11 amino acids. V gave up 5 bases and J gave up 8 bases, with 9 bases separating them. For the CDR3, the DNA is TGTGCCAGCTCATCTGGCAGGGAAGCTTTCTTT. Translation gives CASSSGREAFF.

This chain links TRBV7-2 with TRBJ1-4, with 8 bases matching TRBD1. V shed 4 bases, J shed 10 bases, and the junction held 11 bases outside the gene matches. Germline CDR1 SGHTA, CDR2 FQGNSA. This CDR3 has 15 residues. CDR3 amino acids: CASSSTGATRVKLFF. The CDR3 DNA reads TGTGCCAGCAGCTCGACAGGGGCCACACGGGTAAAACTGTTTTTT. The variable domain in full, completed from reference TRBV7-2 and TRBJ1-4, reads GAGVSQSPSNKVTEKGKDVELRCDPISGHTALYWYRQSLGQGLEFLIYFQGNSAPDKSGLPSDRFSAERTGGSVSTLTIQRTQQEDSAVYLCASSSTGATRVKLFFGSGTQLSVL.

The rearrangement links TRBV20-1 to TRBJ2-5; TRBD1 aligns across 7 bases. This CDR3 has 16 residues. The trim removed 8 bases at V and 2 bases at J, leaving 17 bases unmatched. The germline V gene encodes CDR1 DFQATT and CDR2 SNEGSKA (reference sequence). CDR3 region: CSTRGVTGSSQETQYF. CDR3 nucleotide sequence: TGCAGTACCAGAGGGGTGACAGGGTCTAGTCAAGAGACCCAGTACTTC.

This clonotype was picked up a small number of times. CDR3 amino acids: CASSPLQGYTQYF. Written as DNA, the CDR3 is TGTGCCAGCAGCCCCCTTCAGGGATATACGCAGTATTTT. J is TRBJ2-3 and V is TRBV14, with D possibly matching TRBD1 (5 bases). CDR1 is SGHDN, CDR2 FVKESK, per germline. V shed 4 bases and J shed 7 bases, with 12 bases lying between them. The CDR3 consists of 13 residues.

This clonotype was found a few times. J is TRBJ1-2 and V is TRBV3-1; D uncertain. Trimming removed 0 bases at V and 6 bases at J, with 11 bases between. The CDR3 has 14 amino acids. Germline V gives CDR1 LGHDT, CDR2 YNNKEL (reference sequence). The CDR3: CASSQDIAEHGYTF. The CDR3 DNA reads as TGTGCCAGCAGCCAAGATATTGCAGAACATGGCTACACCTTC. Full variable domain (missing parts from reference TRBV3-1 and TRBJ1-2): DTAVSQTPKYLVTQMGNDKSIKCEQNLGHDTMYWYKQDSKKFLKIMFSYNNKELIINETVPNRFSPKSPDKAHLNLHINSLELGDSAVYFCASSQDIAEHGYTFGSGTRLTVV.

This clonotype was seen more than once but under ten times. This chain connects TRBV27 to TRBJ2-1; the match to TRBD1 covers 7 bases. This CDR3 contains 17 residues. Trimming at V came to 5 bases and at J to 4 bases, leaving 14 bases not matched to a gene. The germline V gene encodes CDR1 MNHEY and CDR2 SMNVEV (reference sequence). The CDR3 sequence is CASSPRTGVGSYNEQFF. The CDR3 DNA sequence: TGTGCCAGCAGTCCCCGGACAGGTGTTGGGTCTTACAATGAGCAGTTCTTC.